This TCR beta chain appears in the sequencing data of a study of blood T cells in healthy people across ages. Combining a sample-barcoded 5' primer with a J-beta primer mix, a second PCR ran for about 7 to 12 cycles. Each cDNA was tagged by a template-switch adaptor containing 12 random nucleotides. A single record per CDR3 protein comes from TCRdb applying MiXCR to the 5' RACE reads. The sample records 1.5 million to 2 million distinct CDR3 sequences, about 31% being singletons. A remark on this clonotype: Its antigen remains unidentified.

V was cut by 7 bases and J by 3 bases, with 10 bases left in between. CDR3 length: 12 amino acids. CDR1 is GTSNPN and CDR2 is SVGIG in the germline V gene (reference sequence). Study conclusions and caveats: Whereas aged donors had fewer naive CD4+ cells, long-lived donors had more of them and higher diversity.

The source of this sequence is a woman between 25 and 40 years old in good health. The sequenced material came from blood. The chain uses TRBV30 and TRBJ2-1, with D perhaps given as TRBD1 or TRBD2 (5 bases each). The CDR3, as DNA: TGTGCCTCTGGGGACGACTACAATGAGCAGTTCTTC. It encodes CASGDDYNEQFF.